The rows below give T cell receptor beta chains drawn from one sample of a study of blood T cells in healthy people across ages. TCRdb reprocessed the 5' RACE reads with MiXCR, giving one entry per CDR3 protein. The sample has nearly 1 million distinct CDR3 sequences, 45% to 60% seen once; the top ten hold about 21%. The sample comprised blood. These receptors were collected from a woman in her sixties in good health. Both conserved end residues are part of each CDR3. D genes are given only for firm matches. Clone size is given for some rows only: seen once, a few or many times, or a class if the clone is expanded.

cdr3_aa: CSARGRDSGRETDTQYF; cdr3_nt: TGCAGTGCTAGAGGCCGCGATAGCGGGAGGGAGACAGATACGCAGTATTTT; clone_size: NA; j_call: TRBJ2-3; v_call: TRBV20-1; d_call: TRBD2
cdr3_aa: CASSPSGRAPNEQFF; cdr3_nt: TGTGCCAGCAGTCCCAGCGGGAGGGCCCCCAATGAGCAGTTCTTC; clone_size: NA; j_call: TRBJ2-1; v_call: TRBV7-2; d_call: TRBD2
cdr3_aa: CASSQGPGFQPQHF; cdr3_nt: TGTGCCAGCAGCCAAGGTCCGGGGTTCCAGCCCCAGCATTTT; clone_size: NA; j_call: TRBJ1-5; v_call: TRBV3-1; d_call: NA
cdr3_aa: CASSLGKWNRDYGHTF; cdr3_nt: TGTGCCAGCAGTTTAGGGAAGTGGAACAGAGACTATGGCCACACCTTC; clone_size: NA; j_call: TRBJ1-2; v_call: TRBV12-3/TRBV12-4; d_call: NA
cdr3_aa: CASSESGANVLTF; cdr3_nt: TGTGCCAGCAGTGAATCTGGGGCCAACGTCCTGACTTTC; clone_size: many; j_call: TRBJ2-6; v_call: TRBV10-2; d_call: NA
cdr3_aa: CASSVGGGTYNEQFF; cdr3_nt: TGTGCCAGCAGCGTAGGGGGAGGAACCTACAATGAGCAGTTCTTC; clone_size: NA; j_call: TRBJ2-1; v_call: TRBV9; d_call: NA
cdr3_aa: CASSVRKALTGQRGYEQYF; cdr3_nt: TGTGCCAGCAGCGTAAGAAAGGCTCTCACGGGCCAACGGGGTTACGAGCAGTACTTC; clone_size: NA; j_call: TRBJ2-7; v_call: TRBV28; d_call: NA
cdr3_aa: CSVGDRGPDKLVGSYYGYTF; cdr3_nt: TGCAGCGTTGGGGACAGGGGTCCGGACAAATTAGTAGGTAGTTACTATGGCTACACCTTC; clone_size: NA; j_call: TRBJ1-2; v_call: TRBV29-1; d_call: TRBD1
cdr3_aa: CASSHPVGSKNIQYF; cdr3_nt: TGTGCCAGCAGCCACCCTGTGGGATCCAAAAACATTCAGTACTTC; clone_size: few; j_call: TRBJ2-4; v_call: TRBV14; d_call: NA
cdr3_aa: CASSVVAAGYTF; cdr3_nt: TGTGCCAGCAGTGTGGTGGCAGCTGGCTACACCTTC; clone_size: once; j_call: TRBJ1-2; v_call: TRBV2; d_call: NA
cdr3_aa: CSVPPGPTDTQYF; cdr3_nt: TGCAGCGTTCCCCCGGGACCCACAGATACGCAGTATTTT; clone_size: few; j_call: TRBJ2-3; v_call: TRBV29-1; d_call: NA
cdr3_aa: CASSSGVSSGFHEQFF; cdr3_nt: TGCGCCAGCAGCTCTGGGGTGTCTAGCGGGTTCCATGAGCAGTTCTTC; clone_size: once; j_call: TRBJ2-1; v_call: TRBV5-1; d_call: TRBD2
cdr3_aa: CASSPRGGSNNEQYF; cdr3_nt: TGTGCCAGCAGTCCCCGGGGGGGGTCTAACAATGAGCAGTACTTC; clone_size: NA; j_call: TRBJ2-5; v_call: TRBV28; d_call: TRBD2
cdr3_aa: CSVEGGNWSFGVTDTQYF; cdr3_nt: TGCAGCGTTGAGGGCGGGAACTGGAGTTTCGGCGTCACAGATACGCAGTATTTT; clone_size: NA; j_call: TRBJ2-3; v_call: TRBV29-1; d_call: NA
cdr3_aa: CSGRVTSGSNEQFF; cdr3_nt: TGCAGCGGTCGGGTGACTAGCGGGAGCAATGAGCAGTTCTTC; clone_size: few; j_call: TRBJ2-1; v_call: TRBV29-1; d_call: TRBD2
cdr3_aa: CASSPMDHRETQYF; cdr3_nt: TGTGCCAGCAGCCCGATGGACCATCGGGAGACCCAGTACTTC; clone_size: NA; j_call: TRBJ2-5; v_call: TRBV7-6; d_call: NA
cdr3_aa: CASSLHSTGELFF; cdr3_nt: TGCGCCAGCAGCTTGCACAGCACCGGGGAGCTGTTTTTT; clone_size: NA; j_call: TRBJ2-2; v_call: TRBV5-1; d_call: NA
cdr3_aa: CASSRNLLGNEQYF; cdr3_nt: TGTGCCAGCAGCCGAAATCTCCTAGGAAACGAGCAGTACTTC; clone_size: few; j_call: TRBJ2-7; v_call: TRBV7-2; d_call: NA
cdr3_aa: CASSPLAGVSIEYF; cdr3_nt: TGTGCCAGCAGCCCACTAGCGGGAGTTTCTATCGAGTACTTC; clone_size: NA; j_call: TRBJ2-7; v_call: TRBV5-6; d_call: TRBD2
cdr3_aa: CSARRQRGSEAFF; cdr3_nt: TGCAGTGCTAGACGACAGAGAGGGAGTGAAGCTTTCTTT; clone_size: few; j_call: TRBJ1-1; v_call: TRBV20-1; d_call: NA
cdr3_aa: CASSLVVGWAAKISPLHF; cdr3_nt: TGTGCCAGCAGCTTAGTCGTCGGCTGGGCAGCCAAGATATCACCCCTCCACTTT; clone_size: NA; j_call: TRBJ1-6; v_call: TRBV7-9; d_call: NA
cdr3_aa: CASSQAVRDPHEQYF; cdr3_nt: TGTGCCAGCAGCCAGGCGGTGCGGGATCCCCACGAGCAGTACTTC; clone_size: once; j_call: TRBJ2-7; v_call: TRBV7-9; d_call: NA
cdr3_aa: CASNLETSSYEQYF; cdr3_nt: TGTGCCAGCAACCTTGAGACTAGTTCCTACGAGCAGTACTTC; clone_size: few; j_call: TRBJ2-7; v_call: TRBV28; d_call: NA
cdr3_aa: CASSFRGLAGVDHLRYEQYF; cdr3_nt: TGTGCCAGCAGTTTCCGGGGACTAGCGGGGGTTGACCACTTACGCTACGAGCAGTACTTC; clone_size: NA; j_call: TRBJ2-7; v_call: TRBV28; d_call: TRBD2
cdr3_aa: CAWREQAHSGANVLTF; cdr3_nt: TGTGCCTGGAGGGAGCAGGCCCACTCTGGGGCCAACGTCCTGACTTTC; clone_size: NA; j_call: TRBJ2-6; v_call: TRBV30; d_call: NA
cdr3_aa: CASSEAAGQGAYGYTF; cdr3_nt: TGTGCCAGCAGTGAAGCCGCAGGACAGGGTGCATATGGCTACACCTTC; clone_size: once; j_call: TRBJ1-2; v_call: TRBV6-1; d_call: TRBD1
cdr3_aa: CASSVSGAQETQYF; cdr3_nt: TGTGCCAGCAGCGTTTCCGGGGCCCAAGAGACCCAGTACTTC; clone_size: NA; j_call: TRBJ2-5; v_call: TRBV7-9; d_call: NA
cdr3_aa: CASSFSLSVQPQHF; cdr3_nt: TGTGCCAGCAGTTTTTCCCTTTCGGTGCAGCCCCAGCATTTT; clone_size: NA; j_call: TRBJ1-5; v_call: TRBV12-3/TRBV12-4; d_call: NA
cdr3_aa: CASSLYPWTSGGTDTQYF; cdr3_nt: TGTGCCAGCAGTTTATATCCTTGGACTAGCGGGGGCACAGATACGCAGTATTTT; clone_size: few; j_call: TRBJ2-3; v_call: TRBV28; d_call: TRBD2
cdr3_aa: CASTLWTGAANTGELFF; cdr3_nt: TGTGCCAGCACCTTATGGACTGGGGCGGCGAACACCGGGGAGCTGTTTTTT; clone_size: few; j_call: TRBJ2-2; v_call: TRBV12-3/TRBV12-4; d_call: NA
cdr3_aa: CASSFTPPGDGYTF; cdr3_nt: TGTGCCAGCAGTTTCACCCCACCTGGGGATGGCTACACCTTC; clone_size: few; j_call: TRBJ1-2; v_call: TRBV12-3/TRBV12-4; d_call: NA
cdr3_aa: CSAQTRGAYNEQFF; cdr3_nt: TGCAGTGCTCAAACTAGAGGGGCTTACAATGAGCAGTTCTTC; clone_size: many; j_call: TRBJ2-1; v_call: TRBV20-1; d_call: NA
cdr3_aa: CASGGGSGEKLFF; cdr3_nt: TGTGCCAGCGGAGGGGGGTCAGGAGAAAAACTGTTTTTT; clone_size: NA; j_call: TRBJ1-4; v_call: TRBV6-6; d_call: NA
cdr3_aa: CASSYRGQNEQFF; cdr3_nt: TGTGCCAGCAGCTACCGGGGGCAGAATGAGCAGTTCTTC; clone_size: few; j_call: TRBJ2-1; v_call: TRBV6-5; d_call: NA
cdr3_aa: CASGSGQDPPEQYF; cdr3_nt: TGTGCCAGCGGATCGGGACAGGACCCTCCCGAGCAGTACTTC; clone_size: NA; j_call: TRBJ2-7; v_call: TRBV6-2/TRBV6-3; d_call: TRBD1
cdr3_aa: CASSIPLGERFF; cdr3_nt: TGTGCCAGTAGTATCCCTTTGGGTGAGCGGTTCTTC; clone_size: NA; j_call: TRBJ2-1; v_call: TRBV19; d_call: NA
cdr3_aa: CATSADTSGRKTEQFF; cdr3_nt: TGTGCCACCAGTGCCGACACTAGCGGGAGGAAAACGGAGCAGTTCTTC; clone_size: NA; j_call: TRBJ2-1; v_call: TRBV24-1; d_call: TRBD2
cdr3_aa: CAITPAYEQYF; cdr3_nt: TGTGCCATCACGCCTGCCTACGAGCAGTACTTC; clone_size: NA; j_call: TRBJ2-7; v_call: TRBV2; d_call: NA
cdr3_aa: CSVELTDTQYF; cdr3_nt: TGCAGCGTCGAACTCACAGATACGCAGTATTTT; clone_size: NA; j_call: TRBJ2-3; v_call: TRBV29-1; d_call: NA
cdr3_aa: CASSPGADIQYF; cdr3_nt: TGTGCCAGCAGCCCAGGGGCGGACATTCAGTACTTC; clone_size: NA; j_call: TRBJ2-4; v_call: TRBV9; d_call: NA
cdr3_aa: CATRDEFGTSGPTSTDTQYF; cdr3_nt: TGTGCCACCAGAGACGAATTCGGGACTAGCGGGCCGACTAGCACAGATACGCAGTATTTT; clone_size: NA; j_call: TRBJ2-3; v_call: TRBV15; d_call: TRBD2
cdr3_aa: CASGFVGIQETQYF; cdr3_nt: TGTGCCAGCGGTTTTGTAGGGATACAAGAGACCCAGTACTTC; clone_size: NA; j_call: TRBJ2-5; v_call: TRBV27; d_call: NA
cdr3_aa: CASSPGTLRQETQYF; cdr3_nt: TGTGCCAGCAGTCCGGGAACCTTGAGACAAGAGACCCAGTACTTC; clone_size: NA; j_call: TRBJ2-5; v_call: TRBV6-6; d_call: NA